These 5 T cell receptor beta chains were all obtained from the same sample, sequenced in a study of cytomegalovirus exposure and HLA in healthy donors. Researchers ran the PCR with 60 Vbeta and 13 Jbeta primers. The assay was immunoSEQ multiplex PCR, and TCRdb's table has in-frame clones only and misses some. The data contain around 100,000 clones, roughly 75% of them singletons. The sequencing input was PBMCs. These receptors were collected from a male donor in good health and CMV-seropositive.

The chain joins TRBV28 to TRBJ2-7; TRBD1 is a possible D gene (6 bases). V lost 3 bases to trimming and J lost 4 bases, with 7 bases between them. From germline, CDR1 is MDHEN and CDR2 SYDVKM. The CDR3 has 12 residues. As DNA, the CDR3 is TGTGCCAGCAGTTTGACAGGTTACGAGCAGTACTTC. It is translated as CASSLTGYEQYF.

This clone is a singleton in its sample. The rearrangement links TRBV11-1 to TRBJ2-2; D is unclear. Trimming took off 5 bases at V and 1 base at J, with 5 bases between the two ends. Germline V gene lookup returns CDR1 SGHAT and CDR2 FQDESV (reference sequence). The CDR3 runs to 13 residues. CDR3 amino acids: CASSLLNTGELFF. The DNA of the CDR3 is TGTGCCAGCAGCCTCTTGAACACCGGGGAGCTGTTTTTT.

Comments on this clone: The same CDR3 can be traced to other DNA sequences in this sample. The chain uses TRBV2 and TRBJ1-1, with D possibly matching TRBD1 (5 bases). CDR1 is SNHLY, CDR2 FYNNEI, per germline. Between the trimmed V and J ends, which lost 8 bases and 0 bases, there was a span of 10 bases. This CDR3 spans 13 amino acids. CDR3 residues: CASLDSMNTEAFF. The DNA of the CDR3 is TGTGCCAGCCTCGACAGCATGAACACTGAAGCTTTCTTT. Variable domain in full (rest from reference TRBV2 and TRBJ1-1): EPEVTQTPSHQVTQMGQEVILRCVPISNHLYFYWYRQILGQKVEFLVSFYNNEISEKSEIFDDQFSVERPDGSNFTLKIRSTKLEDSAMYFCASLDSMNTEAFFGQGTRLTVV.

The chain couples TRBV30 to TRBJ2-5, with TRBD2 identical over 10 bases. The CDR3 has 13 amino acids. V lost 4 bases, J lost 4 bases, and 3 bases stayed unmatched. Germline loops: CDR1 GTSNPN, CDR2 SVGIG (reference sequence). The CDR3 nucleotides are TGTGCCTGGACTAGCGGGGGCCGAGAGACCCAGTACTTC. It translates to CAWTSGGRETQYF.

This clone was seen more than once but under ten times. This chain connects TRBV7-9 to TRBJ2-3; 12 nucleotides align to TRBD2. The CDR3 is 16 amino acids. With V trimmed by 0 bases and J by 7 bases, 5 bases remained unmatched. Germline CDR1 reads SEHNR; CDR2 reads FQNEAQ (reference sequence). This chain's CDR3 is CASSLAASGGGYTQYF. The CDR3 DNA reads TGTGCCAGCAGCTTAGCTGCTAGCGGGGGGGGGTATACGCAGTATTTT.